The rows below give T cell receptor beta chains drawn from one sample of a study of T-cell reconstitution after alpha-beta-depleted transplantation in children. TCRdb called the PCR reads again in MiXCR, with one record for every CDR3 protein. The top ten clones hold roughly 29% of a sample with about 420,000 distinct CDR3 sequences, about 17% of them seen once. The specimen comprised PBMCs, mostly from graft donor cells, sampled 360 days after TCRalphabeta/CD19-depleted stem cell transplant. These receptors were collected from a boy younger than two who had a stem cell transplant for Wiskott-Aldrich syndrome, so the T cells may come from the graft donor. The CDR3 runs from the conserved cysteine through the conserved F or W. The D gene is left open where the match is weak. The size of a clone is reported for some rows only, either as once, few or many, or as a class for expanded clones.

D gene: TRBD1; J gene: TRBJ2-4; V gene: TRBV11-3; clone size: .; CDR3 protein: CASTPFRGKNIQYF; CDR3 DNA: TGTGCCAGCACCCCGTTCAGGGGGAAAAACATTCAGTACTTC
D gene: .; J gene: TRBJ2-6; V gene: TRBV19; clone size: .; CDR3 protein: CASSGTGANVLTF; CDR3 DNA: TGTGCCAGTAGTGGCACTGGGGCCAACGTCCTGACTTTC
D gene: TRBD1; J gene: TRBJ2-5; V gene: TRBV5-1; clone size: .; CDR3 protein: CASSRGTGEETQYF; CDR3 DNA: TGCGCCAGCAGCCGCGGGACAGGGGAAGAGACCCAGTACTTC
D gene: .; J gene: TRBJ2-3; V gene: TRBV14; clone size: .; CDR3 protein: CASSQFSGRTDTQYF; CDR3 DNA: TGTGCCAGCAGCCAATTTAGCGGACGCACAGATACGCAGTATTTT
D gene: .; J gene: TRBJ2-5; V gene: TRBV12-3/TRBV12-4; clone size: few; CDR3 protein: CASSWSPVKYQETQYF; CDR3 DNA: TGTGCCAGCAGTTGGAGCCCGGTGAAGTACCAAGAGACCCAGTACTTC
D gene: .; J gene: TRBJ2-5; V gene: TRBV5-1; clone size: few; CDR3 protein: CASSLGVRAQETQYF; CDR3 DNA: TGCGCCAGCAGCTTGGGGGTCAGGGCCCAAGAGACCCAGTACTTC
D gene: .; J gene: TRBJ2-2; V gene: TRBV4-1; clone size: .; CDR3 protein: CASSQDSFRNTGELFF; CDR3 DNA: TGCGCCAGCAGCCAAGATAGTTTCAGGAACACCGGGGAGCTGTTTTTT
D gene: .; J gene: TRBJ2-3; V gene: TRBV2; clone size: .; CDR3 protein: CASRGPTIRDTQYF; CDR3 DNA: TGTGCCAGCAGGGGGCCGACTATCCGGGATACGCAGTATTTT
D gene: .; J gene: TRBJ2-3; V gene: TRBV27; clone size: few; CDR3 protein: CASSKLGLSGRNTQYF; CDR3 DNA: TGTGCCAGCAGTAAATTGGGACTTTCCGGAAGAAATACGCAGTATTTT
D gene: .; J gene: TRBJ1-5; V gene: TRBV7-8; clone size: few; CDR3 protein: CASKVNRTSNQPQHF; CDR3 DNA: TGTGCCAGCAAGGTGAACAGGACATCGAATCAGCCCCAGCATTTT
D gene: .; J gene: TRBJ1-1; V gene: TRBV29-1; clone size: few; CDR3 protein: CSVVGRLNTEAFF; CDR3 DNA: TGCAGCGTTGTGGGGCGGCTAAACACTGAAGCTTTCTTT
D gene: .; J gene: TRBJ2-3; V gene: TRBV7-2; clone size: many; CDR3 protein: CASSPRGDTQYF; CDR3 DNA: TGTGCCAGCAGCCCCCGAGGAGATACGCAGTATTTT
D gene: .; J gene: TRBJ2-7; V gene: TRBV20-1; clone size: .; CDR3 protein: CSAARVLYGEQYF; CDR3 DNA: TGCAGTGCCGCTAGAGTACTCTACGGCGAGCAGTACTTC
D gene: .; J gene: TRBJ2-3; V gene: TRBV15; clone size: few; CDR3 protein: CATSGVRQSTDTQYF; CDR3 DNA: TGTGCCACCAGCGGGGTCCGACAGAGCACAGATACGCAGTATTTT
D gene: .; J gene: TRBJ2-5; V gene: TRBV18; clone size: few; CDR3 protein: CASSPRRAETQYF; CDR3 DNA: TGTGCCAGCTCACCACGGAGAGCGGAGACCCAGTACTTC
D gene: .; J gene: TRBJ2-1; V gene: TRBV7-2; clone size: few; CDR3 protein: CASSLISPTEQFF; CDR3 DNA: TGTGCCAGCAGCTTAATATCGCCAACAGAGCAGTTCTTC